This T cell receptor beta chain was retrieved from a study of T cell responses to AZD1222 COVID-19 vaccine. Assay used: immunoSEQ multiplex PCR; TCRdb lists only in-frame clones, some missing. The data hold around 100,000 clones, with about 87% observed a single time. The CDR3 consists of 15 residues. V shed 3 bases and J 5 bases; nucleotides not matched to a gene: 5. Germline V CDR1 and CDR2: SGHRS, YFSETQ. This sequence originates from an adult in good health. The sequences come from peripheral blood, collected on day 0 of AZD1222 vaccination. The chain recombines TRBV5-1 with TRBJ2-1; 10 nucleotides line up with TRBD2. CDR3 in amino acids: CASSYLAGVDNEQFF. CDR3 in DNA: TGCGCCAGCAGCTACCTAGCGGGAGTCGACAATGAGCAGTTCTTC.